This T cell receptor beta chain was captured by sequencing in a study of cytomegalovirus exposure and HLA in healthy donors. Whole-study results and caveats: On later analysis, the bulk of CMV-associated TCR beta chains appeared to be HLA-restricted.

This PCR relied on a set of 60 Vbeta primers and 13 Jbeta primers. TCRdb's copy holds only in-frame clones and misses some; the assay was immunoSEQ multiplex PCR. The data contain roughly 150,000 clones, about 70% of them singletons. The CDR3 runs to 12 residues. Trimming shortened V by 0 bases and J by 7 bases, and 6 bases separated the two germline ends. Germline values: CDR1 SGHTA, CDR2 FQGNSA. About this clone itself: Its antigen is currently unknown.

V gene TRBV7-2 combines with J gene TRBJ1-1; D call uncertain. The sample taken for sequencing was PBMCs. The TCR originated in a man aged 25 to 40 in good health and CMV-seropositive. The CDR3 DNA sequence: TGTGCCAGCAGCTTAGCCCGGGGTGAAGCTTTCTTT. It yields the protein CASSLARGEAFF.